The 15 T cell receptor beta chains below all came from one sample that was sequenced in a study of T cells expressing NK-cell markers. Reanalyzing the 5' RACE reads, TCRdb keeps one entry per CDR3 protein, without DNA. The sample table sets out about 110,000 distinct CDR3 sequences. Sequencing used blood T cells: a sorted CD56 or NKG2C T cell subset, CD4+ or CD8+ T cells, or bulk PBMC T cells (not recorded which). The receptors were sampled from a woman between 18 and 75 years old in good health.

The chain couples TRBV12-3 or TRBV12-4 to TRBJ1-2; TCRdb selects TRBD1, and the lack of DNA leaves this call unchecked. The CDR3 is 15 amino acids. This CDR3 reads CASSLDEGINYGYTF.

The gene calls are TRBV13 and TRBJ1-6; TCRdb indicates TRBD1, and absent DNA this call remains unverified. The CDR3 spans 15 residues. Germline loops: CDR1 PRHDT, CDR2 FYEKMQ (reference sequence). The CDR3: CASSLRGGEVSPLHF.

The J gene is TRBJ2-2, the V gene TRBV2. This CDR3 region has 13 residues. Per germline, CDR1 SNHLY and CDR2 FYNNEI. The CDR3 here is CASSDAHTGELFF.

The CDR3 loop reads CSAASDPGTDTQYF. The J gene is TRBJ2-3, the V gene TRBV29-1; lacking DNA, the TRBD2 call made by TCRdb goes unchecked. This CDR3 has 14 amino acids. Germline V gene lookup returns CDR1 SQVTM and CDR2 ANQGSEA.

The chain is built from TRBV30 and TRBJ2-1. The CDR3 extends over 15 amino acids. Germline loops: CDR1 GTSNPN, CDR2 SVGIG (reference sequence). CDR3 residues: CAWRGQGGSYNEQFF.

The chain uses TRBV3-1 and TRBJ2-1; TCRdb returns TRBD1, unconfirmable since there is no DNA. CDR1 is LGHDT and CDR2 is YNNKEL in the germline V gene (reference sequence). This CDR3 spans 16 amino acids. CDR3 in amino acids: CASSQDRGGPYNEQFF.

The chain couples TRBV18 to TRBJ1-2; as DNA is missing, the TRBD1 call by TCRdb cannot be tested. This CDR3 has 14 residues. In germline, CDR1 is KGHSH, CDR2 LQKENI. CDR3 sequence reads: CASSPDDRFDGYTF.

This chain links TRBV4-3 with TRBJ1-1; TCRdb picks TRBD1, but there is no DNA to check that call. Per germline, CDR1 LGHNA and CDR2 YSLEER. The CDR3 length is 16 residues. This CDR3 reads CASSQDWAQGGAEAFF.

V and J are TRBV14 and TRBJ1-5. Per the germline V gene, CDR1 is SGHDN and CDR2 is FVKESK. The CDR3 is 15 residues long. CDR3 in amino acids: CASSPAGWGGQPQHF.

V usage is TRBV4-3 and J usage is TRBJ1-2; TCRdb's D call of TRBD1 is untestable without DNA. CDR3 length: 17 residues. The germline V gene encodes CDR1 LGHNA and CDR2 YSLEER. CDR3 amino acids: CASSQDLQEVALYGYTF.

This sequence joins TRBV29-1 and TRBJ1-4; with no DNA, the TCRdb D assignment of TRBD1 cannot be verified. Germline CDR1 and CDR2: SQVTM and ANQGSEA. The CDR3 has 13 residues. CDR3 in amino acids: CSVRGWDHEKLFF.

The gene calls are TRBV29-1 and TRBJ1-5; TCRdb returns TRBD1, unconfirmable since there is no DNA. The CDR3 consists of 14 residues. Looked up from germline, CDR1 is SQVTM and CDR2 is ANQGSEA. Here the CDR3 reads CSVHFWGVDQPQHF.

V and J are TRBV12-3 or TRBV12-4 and TRBJ2-5; the TRBD1 assignment by TCRdb is unverifiable without DNA. This CDR3 is built from 12 residues. CDR3 in amino acids: CASMGEQETQYF.

CDR3 loop: CASSFPQGGSPLHF. The gene calls are TRBV5-6 and TRBJ1-6; TCRdb's assignment of TRBD1 cannot be checked, as there is no DNA. This CDR3 is 14 amino acids long. CDR1 is SGHDT, CDR2 YYEEEE, per germline.

The chain links TRBV12-3 or TRBV12-4 to TRBJ1-1; TCRdb outputs TRBD1, but without DNA this stays unchecked. The CDR3 runs to 12 residues. CDR3: CASHGGGGEAFF.